The clone carrying this T cell receptor beta chain was recorded a few times. Original processing methods: Nucleated cell counts were estimated from reference gene primer amplification. Using immunoSEQ multiplex PCR, the repertoire was profiled, and TCRdb retains in-frame clones only, with some absent. From that table come the V and J calls and clone size; the DNA was used to work out D and trimming. Altogether 45,000 to 65,000 clones are present, 65% to 85% being singletons, with the ten largest covering roughly 27%. This specimen comes from a study of blood T cell repertoires in COVID-19. Study-level information: In each case, the material was cDNA or gDNA derived from T cells, B-cell-depleted T cells, or PBMCs.

V lost 3 bases and J 1 base, leaving 16 bases between the germline ends. In germline, CDR1 is SGDLS, CDR2 YYNGEE. The CDR3 covers 17 residues. The rearrangement uses TRBV9 and TRBJ2-2; maybe TRBD2 (6 bases). This clonotype was obtained from a human donor in a cohort sampled during active COVID-19. Material for sequencing was peripheral blood. CDR3 amino acids: CASSAWGEERNTGELFF. CDR3 DNA sequence: TGTGCCAGCAGCGCCTGGGGGGAGGAGAGGAACACCGGGGAGCTGTTTTTT.